This T cell receptor beta chain was profiled in a study of tumor-infiltrating lymphocytes in primary liver carcinoma. Across the study: Enrolled patients were male and female, aged 30 to 69 years. Stage T1-T3 N0M0 tumors measured about 4.2 to 11 cm at most.

Study conclusions and caveats: Tumor region pairs outstripped tumor-adjacent and tumor-blood pairs in overlap.

Making TCR beta cDNA involved roughly 500 ng total RNA and a constant-region primer. Modified slightly, ARM-PCR produced TCR beta libraries over three nested multiplex PCR rounds. Investigators reported that the first two PCR rounds, at 10 to 11 cycles each, used TRBV1-TRBV30 forward primers with a C-beta reverse primer. In TCRdb, the multiplex PCR reads were re-called with MiXCR into one record per CDR3 protein. The table shows a few hundred thousand distinct CDR3 sequences, with nearly 60% occurring only once. In the case of this clonotype: Its specificity is unknown.

Germline V gene data show CDR1 as MNHEY and CDR2 as SVGEGT. Trimming shortened V by 7 bases and J by 0 bases, and 16 bases separated the two germline ends. This CDR3 is 16 amino acids long. Unsorted whole blood supplied the RNA, and germline DNA was extracted too. None of the patients had received treatment, and all had chronic HBV infection. Sequenced: peripheral blood. This chain joins TRBV6-2 or TRBV6-3 and TRBJ2-1; no firm D call. The clonotype was recovered from a woman aged 25 to 39 with primary liver carcinoma and hepatitis B virus infection. CDR3 protein: CASIYNGLSSYNEQFF. DNA of the CDR3: TGTGCCAGCATCTATAACGGGCTAAGCTCCTACAATGAGCAGTTCTTC.